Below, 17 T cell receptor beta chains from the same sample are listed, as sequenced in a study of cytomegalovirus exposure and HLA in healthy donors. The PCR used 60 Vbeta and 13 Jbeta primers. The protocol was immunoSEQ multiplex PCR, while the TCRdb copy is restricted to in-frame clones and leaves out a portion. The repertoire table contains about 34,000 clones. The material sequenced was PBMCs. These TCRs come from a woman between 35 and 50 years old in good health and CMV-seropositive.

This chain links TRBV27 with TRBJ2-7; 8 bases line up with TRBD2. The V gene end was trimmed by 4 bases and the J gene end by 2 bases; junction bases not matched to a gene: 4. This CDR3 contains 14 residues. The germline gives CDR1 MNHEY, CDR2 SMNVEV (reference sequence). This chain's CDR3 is CASSYREGPYEQYF. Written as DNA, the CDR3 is TGTGCCAGCAGTTACCGGGAGGGCCCCTACGAGCAGTACTTC.

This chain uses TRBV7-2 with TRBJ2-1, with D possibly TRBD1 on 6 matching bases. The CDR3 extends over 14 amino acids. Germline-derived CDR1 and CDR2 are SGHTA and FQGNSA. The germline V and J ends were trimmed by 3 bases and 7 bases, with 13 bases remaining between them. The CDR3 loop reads CASSLGVQGNEQFF. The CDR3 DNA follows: TGTGCCAGCAGCTTGGGGGTGCAGGGGAATGAGCAGTTCTTC.

The CDR3 DNA is TGTGCCAGCAGTGTACAGGGGCCTAATCAGCCCCAGCATTTT. Translating gives CASSVQGPNQPQHF. The chain employs TRBV28 and TRBJ1-5; 7 positions match TRBD1. This CDR3 region has 14 residues. The trim removed 5 bases at V and 4 bases at J, leaving 5 bases unmatched. CDR1 MDHEN and CDR2 SYDVKM come from the germline V gene.

CDR3 nucleotides: TGTGCCAGCAGATATACCGGGACAGGGAGCTACGAGCAGTACTTC. As protein: CASRYTGTGSYEQYF. This chain joins TRBV6-1 and TRBJ2-7, with 9 nucleotides matching TRBD1. The germline CDR1 and CDR2 sequences are MNHNS and SASEGT. Losses at the gene ends were 6 bases for V and 3 bases for J; bases not matched to a gene: 9. The CDR3 consists of 15 residues.

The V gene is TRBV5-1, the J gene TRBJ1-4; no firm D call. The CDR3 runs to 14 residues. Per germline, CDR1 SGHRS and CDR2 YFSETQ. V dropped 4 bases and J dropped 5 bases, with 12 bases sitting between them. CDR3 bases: TGCGCCAGCAGCGAGGGATCCGTAAATGAAAAACTGTTTTTT. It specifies CASSEGSVNEKLFF.

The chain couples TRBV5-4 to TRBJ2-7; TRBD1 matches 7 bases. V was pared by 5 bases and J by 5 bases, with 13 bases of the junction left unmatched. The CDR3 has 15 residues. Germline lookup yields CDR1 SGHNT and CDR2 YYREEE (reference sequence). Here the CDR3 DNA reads TGTGCCAGCAGTCTTGGACAGGAAAGACTCGACGAGCAGTACTTC. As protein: CASSLGQERLDEQYF.

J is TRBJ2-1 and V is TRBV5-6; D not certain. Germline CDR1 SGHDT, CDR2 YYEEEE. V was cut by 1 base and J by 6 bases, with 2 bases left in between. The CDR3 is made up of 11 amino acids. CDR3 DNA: TGTGCCAGCAGCTTGCGCAATGAGCAGTTCTTC. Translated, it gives CASSLRNEQFF.

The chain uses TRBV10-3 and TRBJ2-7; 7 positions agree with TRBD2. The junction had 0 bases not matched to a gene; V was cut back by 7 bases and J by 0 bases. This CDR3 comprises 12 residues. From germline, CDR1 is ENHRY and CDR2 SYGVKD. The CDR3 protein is CAITSGSYEQYF. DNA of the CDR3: TGTGCCATCACTAGCGGCTCCTACGAGCAGTACTTC.

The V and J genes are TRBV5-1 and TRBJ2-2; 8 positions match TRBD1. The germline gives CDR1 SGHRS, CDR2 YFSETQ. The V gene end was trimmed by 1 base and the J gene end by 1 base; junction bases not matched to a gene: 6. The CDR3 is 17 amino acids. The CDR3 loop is CASSLSLGQGNTGELFF. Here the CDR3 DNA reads TGCGCCAGCAGCTTGTCCCTAGGACAGGGGAACACCGGGGAGCTGTTTTTT.

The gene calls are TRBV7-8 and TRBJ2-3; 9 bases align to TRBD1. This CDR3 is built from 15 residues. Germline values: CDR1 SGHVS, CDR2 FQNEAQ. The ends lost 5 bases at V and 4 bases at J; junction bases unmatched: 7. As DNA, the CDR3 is TGTGCCAGCAGCGCAACAGGGGGCAGGTCAGATACGCAGTATTTT. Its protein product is CASSATGGRSDTQYF.

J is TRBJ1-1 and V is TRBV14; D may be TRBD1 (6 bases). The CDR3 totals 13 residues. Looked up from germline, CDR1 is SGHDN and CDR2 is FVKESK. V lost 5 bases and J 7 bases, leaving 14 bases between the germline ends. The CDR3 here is CASSKTLQGEAFF. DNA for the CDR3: TGTGCCAGCAGCAAGACCCTACAGGGTGAAGCTTTCTTT.

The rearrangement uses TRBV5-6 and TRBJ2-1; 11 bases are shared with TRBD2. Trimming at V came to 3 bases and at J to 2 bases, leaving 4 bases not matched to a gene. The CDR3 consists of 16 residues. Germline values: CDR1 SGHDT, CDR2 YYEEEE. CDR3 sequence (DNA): TGTGCCAGCAGCTCTCGTAGCGGGAGGGCCTACAATGAGCAGTTCTTC. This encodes CASSSRSGRAYNEQFF. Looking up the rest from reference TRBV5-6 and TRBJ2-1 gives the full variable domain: DAGVTQSPTHLIKTRGQQVTLRCSPKSGHDTVSWYQQALGQGPQFIFQYYEEEERQRGNFPDRFSGHQFPNYSSELNVNALLLGDSALYLCASSSRSGRAYNEQFFGPGTRLTVL.

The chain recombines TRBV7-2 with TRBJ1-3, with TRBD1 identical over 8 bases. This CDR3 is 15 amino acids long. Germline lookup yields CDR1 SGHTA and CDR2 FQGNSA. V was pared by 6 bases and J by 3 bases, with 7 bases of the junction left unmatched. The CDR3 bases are TGTGCCAGCAGGCAGGGGGCTCGTATTGGAAACACCATATATTTT. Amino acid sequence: CASRQGARIGNTIYF.

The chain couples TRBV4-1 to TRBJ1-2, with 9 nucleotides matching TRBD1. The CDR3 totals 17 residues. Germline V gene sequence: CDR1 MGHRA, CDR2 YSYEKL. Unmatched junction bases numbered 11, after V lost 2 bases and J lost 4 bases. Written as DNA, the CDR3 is TGCGCCAGCAGCCAAACCTACGGACAGGGGACGGCCTATGGCTACACCTTC. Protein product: CASSQTYGQGTAYGYTF.

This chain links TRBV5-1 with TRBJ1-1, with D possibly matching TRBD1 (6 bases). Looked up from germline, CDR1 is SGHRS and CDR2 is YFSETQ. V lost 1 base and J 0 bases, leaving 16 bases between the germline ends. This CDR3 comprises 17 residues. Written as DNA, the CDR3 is TGCGCCAGCAGCTTGATGGTGGGGACAAAAATGAACACTGAAGCTTTCTTT. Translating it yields CASSLMVGTKMNTEAFF.

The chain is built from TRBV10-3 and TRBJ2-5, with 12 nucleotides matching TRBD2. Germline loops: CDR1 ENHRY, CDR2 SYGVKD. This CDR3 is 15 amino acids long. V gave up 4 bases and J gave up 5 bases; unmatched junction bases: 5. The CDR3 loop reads CAISADTSGRETQYF. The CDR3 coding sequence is TGTGCCATCAGTGCAGATACTAGCGGGAGGGAGACCCAGTACTTC.

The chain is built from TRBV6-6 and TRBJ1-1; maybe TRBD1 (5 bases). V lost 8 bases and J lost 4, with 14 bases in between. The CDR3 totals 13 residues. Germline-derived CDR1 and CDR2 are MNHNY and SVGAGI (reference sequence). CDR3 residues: CASPSGTFTEAFF. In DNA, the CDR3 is TGTGCCAGCCCCTCCGGGACTTTCACTGAAGCTTTCTTT.